Below are 28 T cell receptor beta chains sequenced from a single sample in a study of Graves' ophthalmopathy and Graves' hyperthyroidism (dated by TCRdb to 2016 to 2019). The sequencing machine was an Illumina HiSeq 2000. For repertoire sequencing, TCR beta CDR3 regions were amplified from RNA transcripts. HTBI primers and the Qiagen OneStep RT-PCR kit were used in a first-round RT-PCR, which was followed by a second-round multiplex PCR, size selection and purification. TCRdb reprocessing: public reads trimmed at Q25 with fastp, clones called with MiXCR, in-frame beta chains kept. For every CDR3 protein sequence, its rows merge into one entry that carries the most common genes and DNA. This sample has hundreds of thousands of distinct CDR3 sequences in its table, and about 47% of those were observed once. The top ten hold more than 45% of the sample. Material for sequencing was peripheral blood. These receptors all come from an adult man with Graves' ophthalmopathy.

This clonotype was seen ten or more times. The rearrangement links TRBV15 to TRBJ1-1; D ambiguous. The CDR3 is made up of 13 amino acids. V was clipped by 4 bases and J by 0 bases, with 6 bases between them. Germline lookup yields CDR1 LNHNV and CDR2 YYDKDF (reference sequence). In nucleotides, the CDR3 is TGTGCCACCAGCACAGTTATGAACACTGAAGCTTTCTTT. Its protein is CATSTVMNTEAFF.

To note about this clonotype: A much larger clone is a single base away; this may be a read error. This chain links TRBV7-6 with TRBJ1-1; possibly TRBD1 for D (5 bases). V shed 5 bases and J shed 1 base, with 8 bases lying between them. CDR1 SGHVS and CDR2 FNYEAQ come from the germline V gene. This CDR3 has 13 residues. Written as DNA, the CDR3 is TGTGCCAGCAGCCCACAGGAGAACACTGAAGCTTTCTTT. It translates to CASSPQENTEAFF.

The CDR3 DNA is TGCAGCGTTGCCAGTGACGGATACGAGCAGTACTTC. This sequence encodes CSVASDGYEQYF. The chain links TRBV29-1 to TRBJ2-7; no firm D call. CDR3 length: 12 amino acids. Germline V CDR1 and CDR2: SQVTM, ANQGSEA. Trimming removed 4 bases at V and 4 bases at J, with 11 bases between.

This clonotype has just a few counts. Written as DNA, the CDR3 is TGCAGTGCCCAGGACAGGGGGACCTACGAGCAGTACTTC. Translated: CSAQDRGTYEQYF. The V and J genes are TRBV20-1 and TRBJ2-7, with TRBD1 identical over 10 bases. Germline assignment: CDR1 DFQATT and CDR2 SNEGSKA (reference sequence). There are 13 residues in the CDR3. After removal of 6 bases from V and 2 bases from J, the junction contained 4 bases not matched to a gene.

The chain joins TRBV10-3 to TRBJ2-7; TRBD2 matches at 8 bases. Germline lookup yields CDR1 ENHRY and CDR2 SYGVKD. The length of the CDR3 is 15 residues. V was clipped by 7 bases and J by 2 bases; unmatched bases: 10. The CDR3 sequence: CAIKPHGGVTYEQYF. The CDR3 DNA follows: TGTGCCATCAAGCCTCACGGGGGGGTGACCTACGAGCAGTACTTC.

The rearrangement links TRBV9 to TRBJ1-4, with 7 bases aligning to TRBD1. V lost 4 bases, J lost 8 bases, and 11 bases stayed unmatched. Germline V gives CDR1 SGDLS, CDR2 YYNGEE. CDR3 size: 15 residues. CDR3 nucleotide sequence: TGTGCCAGCAGCCAAGTGTCAGGGGGAAGGGAAAAACTGTTTTTT. Amino acids: CASSQVSGGREKLFF.

The rearrangement joins TRBV18 to TRBJ1-3; D possibly corresponds to TRBD1 (6 bases). The CDR3 has 15 residues. Looked up from germline, CDR1 is KGHSH and CDR2 is LQKENI. V lost 2 bases and J 0 bases, leaving 8 bases between the germline ends. CDR3 DNA sequence: TGTGCCAGCTCACCAAAACAGGGCTCTGGAAACACCATATATTTT. Residues: CASSPKQGSGNTIYF.

The chain uses TRBV7-2 and TRBJ1-1; the match to TRBD1 covers 7 bases. The CDR3 loop spans 14 amino acids. The ends lost 2 bases at V and 5 bases at J; junction bases unmatched: 5. Germline V gene data show CDR1 as SGHTA and CDR2 as FQGNSA. The CDR3 coding sequence is TGTGCCAGCAGCTTACCAGGGGGGGAGACTGAAGCTTTCTTT. Encoded protein: CASSLPGGETEAFF.

The chain combines TRBV4-1 with TRBJ2-2; D may be TRBD2 (6 bases). The CDR3 length is 13 residues. Looked up from germline, CDR1 is MGHRA and CDR2 is YSYEKL. Trimming took off 0 bases at V and 7 bases at J, with 6 bases between the two ends. CDR3 sequence (DNA): TGCGCCAGCAGCCAAGAGGAGGGCGGGGAGCTGTTTTTT. This translates into CASSQEEGGELFF.

The chain has TRBV12-3 or TRBV12-4 and TRBJ1-6; TRBD1 matches 8 bases. The CDR3 runs to 12 residues. The ends lost 4 bases at V and 13 bases at J; junction bases unmatched: 3. The CDR3 sequence: CASSSGQDPLHF. The CDR3 nucleotides are TGTGCCAGCAGTTCGGGACAGGATCCCCTCCACTTT.

About this clonotype: Germline and junction disagree at one end, which may indicate a read error. This chain joins TRBV6-1 and TRBJ2-7; the match to TRBD2 covers 7 bases. From germline, CDR1 is MNHNS and CDR2 SASEGT. The CDR3 spans 14 residues. The CDR3 loop is CAGSYYREAYAQYF. DNA for the CDR3: TGTGCCGGCAGTTACTATCGGGAGGCCTACGCGCAGTACTTC.

This clonotype was found a few times. The chain uses TRBV2 and TRBJ1-5, with TRBD1 matching 7 bases. The CDR3 is made up of 14 amino acids. Germline V gene data show CDR1 as SNHLY and CDR2 as FYNNEI. The V gene end was trimmed by 8 bases and the J gene end by 3 bases; junction bases not matched to a gene: 7. CDR3 protein: CASRQGGPNQPQHF. Written as DNA, the CDR3 is TGTGCCAGCCGACAGGGCGGTCCCAATCAGCCCCAGCATTTT.

The sample holds one count of this clonotype. The chain employs TRBV10-3 and TRBJ2-7, with 8 bases identical to TRBD1. The J call is in doubt because the DNA end fits TRBJ2-1 better. This CDR3 is built from 16 residues. The germline V gene encodes CDR1 ENHRY and CDR2 SYGVKD. The CDR3 bases are TGTGCCATCAGTACCAGGACAGGGAAGGACTACAATGAGCAGTTCTTC. Its protein is CAISTRTGKDYNEQFF.

The chain is built from TRBV29-1 and TRBJ2-7; D ambiguous. V gave up 6 bases and J gave up 0 bases, with 12 bases separating them. CDR1 and CDR2 from the germline V gene are SQVTM and ANQGSEA. CDR3 length: 13 amino acids. The CDR3 protein is CSVSSGLSYEQYF. The CDR3 coding sequence is TGCAGCGTGTCCAGTGGCCTCTCCTACGAGCAGTACTTC.

The table lists this clonotype with a few counts. This chain links TRBV7-2 with TRBJ1-2, with 8 bases fitting TRBD1. The germline V gene encodes CDR1 SGHTA and CDR2 FQGNSA. J was trimmed by 8 bases and V by 5 bases; bases with no gene match: 7. This CDR3 comprises 13 residues. The CDR3 loop reads CASSPRQGRGYTF. The CDR3 bases are TGTGCCAGCAGCCCCCGACAGGGGCGAGGCTACACCTTC.

This clonotype has only a few counts. The V and J genes are TRBV20-1 and TRBJ1-4; 7 bases align to TRBD1. V lost 1 base and J lost 10; bases outside the gene matches: 18. Germline lookup yields CDR1 DFQATT and CDR2 SNEGSKA (reference sequence). This CDR3 contains 17 residues. The CDR3 is CSARAPTPGQRRGKLFF. CDR3 nucleotide sequence: TGCAGTGCTAGAGCCCCTACTCCGGGACAGAGAAGGGGAAAACTGTTTTTT.

V gene TRBV7-9 combines with J gene TRBJ1-4; TRBD1 matches at 10 bases. J lost 9 bases, V lost 6 bases, and 7 bases had no gene match. This CDR3 has 14 residues. Germline loops: CDR1 SEHNR, CDR2 FQNEAQ (reference sequence). CDR3: CASSPGQGLQKLFF. CDR3 nucleotides: TGTGCCAGCAGTCCGGGACAGGGGTTGCAAAAACTGTTTTTT.

CDR3 in amino acids: CASRGEEAVTGELFF. In nucleotides, the CDR3 is TGTGCCAGCAGAGGCGAGGAAGCGGTTACCGGGGAGCTGTTTTTT. The chain has TRBV2 and TRBJ2-2, with D maybe TRBD2 (5 bases). The CDR3 extends over 15 amino acids. Germline V gives CDR1 SNHLY, CDR2 FYNNEI. Trimming shortened V by 6 bases and J by 5 bases, and 16 bases separated the two germline ends.

This clonotype was detected only a few times. The chain recombines TRBV5-6 with TRBJ2-7, with D possibly being TRBD1 or TRBD2 (7 bases each). The CDR3 extends over 14 amino acids. CDR1 is SGHDT, CDR2 YYEEEE, per germline. The V end was cut by 5 bases, the J end by 6 bases, with 18 bases between. In nucleotides, the CDR3 is TGTGCCAGCAGTCAAACCCAGCGGGACAGCGAGCAGTACTTC. This codes for CASSQTQRDSEQYF.

In its sample, this clonotype was seen a few times. The chain joins TRBV25-1 to TRBJ1-2, with D possibly matching TRBD1 (5 bases). The CDR3 extends over 14 amino acids. Germline-derived CDR1 and CDR2 are MGHDK and SYGVNS. Trimming pared 3 bases from V and 4 bases from J, leaving 12 bases between. CDR3: CASSERGTSYGYTF. CDR3 nucleotide sequence: TGTGCCAGCAGTGAGCGGGGGACCTCCTATGGCTACACCTTC.

J is TRBJ2-5 and V is TRBV29-1; 8 bases match TRBD2. The trim removed 6 bases at V and 7 bases at J, leaving 13 bases unmatched. The germline CDR1 and CDR2 sequences are SQVTM and ANQGSEA. This CDR3 is 14 amino acids long. The CDR3 region has the DNA TGCAGCGTGTGGACGGGAGGGGCCCGAGGGACCCAGTACTTC. Its translation is CSVWTGGARGTQYF. The whole variable domain, filled in from reference TRBV29-1 and TRBJ2-5, reads SAVISQKPSRDICQRGTSLTIQCQVDSQVTMMFWYRQQPGQSLTLIATANQGSEATYESGFVIDKFPISRPNLTFSTLTVSNMSPEDSSIYLCSVWTGGARGTQYFGPGTRLLVL.

Points on this clonotype: One end of the junction is discordant with germline, which a read error may explain. The chain employs TRBV10-2 and TRBJ2-7; TRBD2 aligns across 8 bases. The CDR3 has 13 residues. CDR1 and CDR2 (germline): WSHSY, SAAADI. This CDR3 reads CASSYAPAGGQYF. The DNA of the CDR3 is TGTGCCAGCAGTTACGCCCCCGCGGGGGGGCAGTACTTC.

The chain has TRBV28 and TRBJ1-5, with 8 bases aligning to TRBD1. CDR3 length: 15 residues. With V trimmed by 6 bases and J by 5 bases, 9 bases remained unmatched. In germline, CDR1 is MDHEN, CDR2 SYDVKM. DNA for the CDR3: TGTGCCAGCAGAAACCTGGACAGGGAAGATCAGCCCCAGCATTTT. It is translated as CASRNLDREDQPQHF.

The chain combines TRBV2 with TRBJ2-7, with D perhaps matching TRBD1 (5 bases). V lost 2 bases and J lost 4, with 15 bases in between. Per germline, CDR1 SNHLY and CDR2 FYNNEI. The CDR3 has 15 amino acids. The CDR3 loop is CASSESRQGSYEQYF. Here the CDR3 DNA reads TGTGCCAGCAGTGAATCGCGGCAGGGAAGTTACGAGCAGTACTTC.

The rearrangement joins TRBV7-3 to TRBJ2-7; 8 nucleotides line up with TRBD2. Germline loops: CDR1 SGHTA, CDR2 FQGTGA. Germline trimming cut 5 bases from V and 7 bases from J; bases unmatched to any gene: 7. This CDR3 comprises 13 residues. CDR3 region: CASSKGTRTEQYF. DNA of the CDR3: TGTGCCAGCAGCAAAGGGACTAGGACTGAGCAGTACTTC.

This clonotype has at least ten counts. The chain carries TRBV10-3 and TRBJ2-7, with TRBD2 matching over 7 bases. Germline V gene lookup returns CDR1 ENHRY and CDR2 SYGVKD. CDR3 size: 13 residues. The V gene end was trimmed by 4 bases and the J gene end by 1 base; junction bases not matched to a gene: 1. The CDR3 loop reads CAISGEGSYEQYF. For the CDR3, the DNA is TGTGCCATCAGTGGGGAGGGTTCCTACGAGCAGTACTTC.

The genes are TRBV7-8 and TRBJ1-1; possibly TRBD1 for D (5 bases). Between the trimmed V and J ends, which lost 3 bases and 4 bases, there was a span of 15 bases. The CDR3 covers 15 residues. CDR1 and CDR2 (germline): SGHVS, FQNEAQ. The CDR3 DNA is TGTGCCAGCAGCTTGTCACAGTCAGGGAGCACTGAAGCTTTCTTT. It yields the protein CASSLSQSGSTEAFF.

The rearrangement joins TRBV10-3 to TRBJ1-5; unclear D gene. The CDR3 spans 15 residues. Germline CDR1 reads ENHRY; CDR2 reads SYGVKD. Trimming left V 5 bases short and J 4 bases short, with 15 bases between. CDR3 amino acids: CAISYSGRSNQPQHF. The DNA of the CDR3 is TGTGCCATCAGTTACTCCGGGCGATCAAATCAGCCCCAGCATTTT.